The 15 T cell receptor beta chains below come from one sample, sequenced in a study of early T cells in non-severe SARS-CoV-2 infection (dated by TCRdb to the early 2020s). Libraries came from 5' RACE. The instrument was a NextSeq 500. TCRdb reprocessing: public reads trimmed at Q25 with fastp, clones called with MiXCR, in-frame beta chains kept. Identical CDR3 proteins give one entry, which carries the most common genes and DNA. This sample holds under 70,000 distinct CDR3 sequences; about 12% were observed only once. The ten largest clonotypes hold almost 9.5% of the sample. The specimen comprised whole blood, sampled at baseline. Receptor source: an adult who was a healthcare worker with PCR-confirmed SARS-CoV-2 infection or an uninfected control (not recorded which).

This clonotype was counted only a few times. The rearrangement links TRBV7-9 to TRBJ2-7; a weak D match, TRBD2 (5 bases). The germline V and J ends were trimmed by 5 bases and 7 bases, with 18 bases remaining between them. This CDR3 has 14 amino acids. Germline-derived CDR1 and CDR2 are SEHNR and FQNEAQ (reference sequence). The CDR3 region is CASSRPSSAGEQYF. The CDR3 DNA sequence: TGTGCCAGCAGCCGGCCTAGTTCCGCGGGTGAGCAGTACTTC.

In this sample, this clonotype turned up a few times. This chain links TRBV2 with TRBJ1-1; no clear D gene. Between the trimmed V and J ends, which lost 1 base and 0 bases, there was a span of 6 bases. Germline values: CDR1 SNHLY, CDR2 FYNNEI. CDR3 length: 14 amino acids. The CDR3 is CASSEGTLNTEAFF. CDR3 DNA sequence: TGTGCCAGCAGTGAAGGGACCCTGAACACTGAAGCTTTCTTT.

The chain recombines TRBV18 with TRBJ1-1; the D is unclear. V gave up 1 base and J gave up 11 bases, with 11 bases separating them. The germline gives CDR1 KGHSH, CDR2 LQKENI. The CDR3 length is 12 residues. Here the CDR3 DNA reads TGTGCCAGCTCACCACAGAAGGGATGGGCTTTCTTT. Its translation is CASSPQKGWAFF.

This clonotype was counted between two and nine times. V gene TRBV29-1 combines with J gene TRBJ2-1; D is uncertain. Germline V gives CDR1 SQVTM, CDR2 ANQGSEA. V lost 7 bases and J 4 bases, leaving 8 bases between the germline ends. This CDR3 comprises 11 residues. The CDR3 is CSAEKYNEQFF. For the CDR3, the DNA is TGCAGCGCGGAAAAATACAATGAGCAGTTCTTC.

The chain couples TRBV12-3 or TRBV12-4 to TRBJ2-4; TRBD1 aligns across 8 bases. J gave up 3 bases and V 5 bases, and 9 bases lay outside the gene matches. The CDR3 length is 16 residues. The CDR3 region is CASSPSDRGVKNIQYF. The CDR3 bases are TGTGCCAGCAGTCCGTCCGACAGGGGTGTCAAAAACATTCAGTACTTC.

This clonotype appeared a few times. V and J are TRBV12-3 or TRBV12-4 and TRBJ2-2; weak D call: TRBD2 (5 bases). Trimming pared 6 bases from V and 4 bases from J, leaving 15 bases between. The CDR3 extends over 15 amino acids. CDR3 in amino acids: CASSIRPEGTGELFF. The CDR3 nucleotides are TGTGCCAGCAGCATCAGGCCAGAGGGCACCGGGGAGCTGTTTTTT.

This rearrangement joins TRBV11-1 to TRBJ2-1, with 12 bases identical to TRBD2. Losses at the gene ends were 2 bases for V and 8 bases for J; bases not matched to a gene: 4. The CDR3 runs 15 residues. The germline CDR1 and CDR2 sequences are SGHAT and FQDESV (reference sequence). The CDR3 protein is CASSLLAGGPDEQFF. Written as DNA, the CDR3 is TGTGCCAGCAGCTTACTAGCGGGAGGGCCCGATGAGCAGTTCTTC.

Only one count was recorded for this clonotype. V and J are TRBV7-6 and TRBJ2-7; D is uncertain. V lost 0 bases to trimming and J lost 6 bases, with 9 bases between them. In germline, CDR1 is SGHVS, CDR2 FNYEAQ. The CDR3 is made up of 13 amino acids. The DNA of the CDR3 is TGTGCCAGCAGCTTAGCAGGGAACAGCGAGCAGTACTTC. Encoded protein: CASSLAGNSEQYF.

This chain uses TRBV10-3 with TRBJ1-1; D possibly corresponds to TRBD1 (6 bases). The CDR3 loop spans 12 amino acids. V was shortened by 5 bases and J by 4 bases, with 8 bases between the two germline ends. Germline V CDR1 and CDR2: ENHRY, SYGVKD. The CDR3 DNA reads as TGTGCCATCAGTCTACAGGGCACTGAAGCTTTCTTT. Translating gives CAISLQGTEAFF.

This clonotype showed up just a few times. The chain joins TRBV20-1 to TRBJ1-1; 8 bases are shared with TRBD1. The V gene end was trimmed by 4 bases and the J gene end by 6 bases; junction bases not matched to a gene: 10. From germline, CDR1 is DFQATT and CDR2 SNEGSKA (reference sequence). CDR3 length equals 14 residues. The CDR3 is CSATTYDRGAEAFF. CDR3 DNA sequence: TGCAGTGCTACTACCTACGACAGGGGCGCTGAAGCTTTCTTT.

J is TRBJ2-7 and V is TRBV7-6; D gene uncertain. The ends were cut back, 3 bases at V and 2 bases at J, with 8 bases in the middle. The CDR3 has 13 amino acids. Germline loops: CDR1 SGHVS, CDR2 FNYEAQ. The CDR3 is CASSLGQPYEQYF. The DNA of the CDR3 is TGTGCCAGCAGCTTGGGCCAACCCTACGAGCAGTACTTC.

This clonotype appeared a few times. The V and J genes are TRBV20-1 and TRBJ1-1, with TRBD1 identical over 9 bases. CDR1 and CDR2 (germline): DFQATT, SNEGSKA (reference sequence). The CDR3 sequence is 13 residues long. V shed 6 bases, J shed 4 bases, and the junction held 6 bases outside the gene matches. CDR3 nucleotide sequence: TGCAGTGCCCCACAGGGGGCAGGCACTGAAGCTTTCTTT. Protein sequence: CSAPQGAGTEAFF.

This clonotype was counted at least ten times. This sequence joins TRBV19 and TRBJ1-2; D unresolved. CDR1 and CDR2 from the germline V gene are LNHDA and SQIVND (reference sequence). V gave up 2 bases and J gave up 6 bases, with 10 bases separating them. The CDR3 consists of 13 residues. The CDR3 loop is CASSIPGIHGYTF. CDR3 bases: TGTGCCAGTAGTATACCGGGGATCCATGGCTACACCTTC.

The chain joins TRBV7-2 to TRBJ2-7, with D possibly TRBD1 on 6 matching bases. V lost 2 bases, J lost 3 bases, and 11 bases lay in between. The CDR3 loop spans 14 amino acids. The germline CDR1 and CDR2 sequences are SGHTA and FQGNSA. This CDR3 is CASSLRDKNYEQYF. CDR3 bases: TGTGCCAGCAGCTTACGGGACAAGAACTACGAGCAGTACTTC.

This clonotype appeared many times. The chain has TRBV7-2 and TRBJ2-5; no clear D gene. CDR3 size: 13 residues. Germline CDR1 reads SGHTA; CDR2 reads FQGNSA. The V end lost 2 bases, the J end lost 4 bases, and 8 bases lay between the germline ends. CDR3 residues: CASSLNGPETQYF. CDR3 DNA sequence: TGTGCCAGCAGCTTAAATGGACCAGAGACCCAGTACTTC.